Here is one TCR beta chain with its context. What it binds is unknown. The sample originates from a study of identical twins. Template switching (which added a universal primer site) was used, and cDNA carried unique molecular identifiers. TCRdb independently ran MiXCR on the 5' RACE reads; one entry per CDR3 protein. The sample holds roughly 570,000 distinct CDR3 sequences; 9% to 10% are singletons and the top ten take 3%. Study results and limitations: Diverse VJ usage suggested most zero-insertion clonotypes were not invariant T cells. The study found excess low generation probability among twin-shared out-of-frame alpha sequences. In cord blood, abundant beta clonotypes had fewer insertions; memory showed no trend.

V was pared by 4 bases and J by 3 bases, with 6 bases between. The CDR3 sequence is 13 residues long. Germline V CDR1 and CDR2: SNHLY, FYNNEI. The sample was also linked to a second study, of yellow fever vaccine responses in identical twins.

Sequencing was performed on PBMCs. The rearrangement joins TRBV2 to TRBJ2-2; D perhaps matches TRBD2 (5 bases). The receptor was isolated from a woman in her late teens or twenties in good health. Here the CDR3 reads CASSASHTGELFF. The CDR3 DNA is TGTGCCAGCAGTGCTAGCCACACCGGGGAGCTGTTTTTT.